This T cell receptor (beta chain) was sequenced for a study of patients and donors after allogeneic stem cell transplantation. From the RT-PCR reads, TCRdb called clonotypes with MiXCR, one entry per CDR3 protein. The table lists about 960,000 distinct CDR3 sequences, 18% of them singletons. J gave up 2 bases and V 2 bases, and 18 bases lay outside the gene matches. The CDR3 covers 20 residues. The germline V gene encodes CDR1 LGHDT and CDR2 YNNKEL (reference sequence). This receptor was identified in a human donor who was either an allogeneic HSCT recipient or a stem cell or donor lymphocyte infusion donor (not recorded which). It is not recorded whose cells these are; they may come from a transplant donor. The specimen sequenced was blood, either unsorted or a sorted T cell fraction (not recorded which). The gene calls are TRBV3-1 and TRBJ2-7, with 10 positions matching TRBD2. The CDR3, as DNA: TGTGCCAGCAGCCAACACCCACTAGCGGGACCGGGGGGGACCGCCTACGAGCAGTACTTC. Its protein product is CASSQHPLAGPGGTAYEQYF.